The 24 T cell receptor beta chains below were found in one sample sequenced in a study of T-cell memory formation after mild COVID-19 (dated by TCRdb to about 2021). The library was produced with 5' RACE. The data were produced on an Illumina NovaSeq 6000. TCRdb ran its own pipeline on the public reads, namely fastp trimming at Q25 and MiXCR clone calling, and kept in-frame beta chains. Under each unique CDR3 protein, matching rows form one entry showing the most common genes and DNA. Present in this sample are 400,000 to 450,000 distinct CDR3 sequences, roughly 18% of which were seen just once. Together, the top ten hold around a fifth of the sample. The sequenced material came from PBMCs or a T cell subset sorted from them (not recorded which). These receptors came from a man younger than 35 who had mild COVID-19 (a few samples of this study predate the infection). The sample titles of this study are shuffled in the database, so cell type and time point are left out; the donor was told from shared clones.

This clonotype was seen a few times. The chain recombines TRBV7-3 with TRBJ1-1, with TRBD1 identical over 8 bases. Germline CDR1 is SGHTA and CDR2 is FQGTGA. The J segment lost 3 bases and the V segment lost 6 bases, leaving 12 bases of the junction unmatched. This CDR3 contains 16 residues. CDR3 DNA: TGTGCCAGCAGAACCTATACAGGGGGTGGGGACACTGAAGCTTTCTTT. It codes for CASRTYTGGGDTEAFF.

This clonotype was seen a few times. The rearrangement links TRBV7-3 to TRBJ2-7; 8 bases map to TRBD1. The CDR3 totals 19 residues. The J segment lost 4 bases and the V segment lost 0 bases, leaving 17 bases of the junction unmatched. The V gene's germline CDR1 is SGHTA and CDR2 FQGTGA. DNA for the CDR3: TGTGCCAGCAGCTTAACGGACCTTTGGAGGACAGGGATGATATACGAGCAGTACGTC. It encodes CASSLTDLWRTGMIYEQYV.

This clonotype appeared many times. The chain combines TRBV24-1 with TRBJ2-3; possible D gene TRBD2, 5 bases. Per the germline V gene, CDR1 is KGHDR and CDR2 is SFDVKD. V shed 6 bases and J shed 3 bases, with 15 bases lying between them. The CDR3 consists of 15 residues. The CDR3 DNA follows: TGTGCCACCAGTACCGCAAAGGGCGGGACAGATACGCAGTATTTT. Residues: CATSTAKGGTDTQYF.

Only one count was recorded for this clonotype. The chain joins TRBV7-2 to TRBJ2-5; no clear D gene. This CDR3 has 15 residues. Germline loops: CDR1 SGHTA, CDR2 FQGNSA. V was pared by 5 bases and J by 4 bases, with 17 bases between. The CDR3 sequence is CASSPAAALRETQYF. The CDR3 coding sequence is TGTGCCAGCAGCCCCGCGGCGGCTCTACGAGAGACCCAGTACTTC.

Only a few counts were recorded for this clonotype. The genes are TRBV3-1 and TRBJ1-5, with D perhaps TRBD1 (5 bases). The germline gives CDR1 LGHDT, CDR2 YNNKEL (reference sequence). V was cut by 4 bases and J by 9 bases, with 16 bases left in between. The CDR3 length is 14 residues. CDR3 nucleotides: TGTGCCAGCAGCCTCGGGACGGACCTTTCGCCCCAGCATTTT. Translation gives CASSLGTDLSPQHF. Supplemented by reference TRBV3-1 and TRBJ1-5, the full variable domain reads DTAVSQTPKYLVTQMGNDKSIKCEQNLGHDTMYWYKQDSKKFLKIMFSYNNKELIINETVPNRFSPKSPDKAHLNLHINSLELGDSAVYFCASSLGTDLSPQHFGDGTRLSIL.

This clonotype was counted a few times. The CDR3 DNA sequence: TGCGCCAGCAGCCGTACATTGACTAGCACAGATACGCAGTATTTT. It translates to CASSRTLTSTDTQYF. The rearrangement links TRBV4-3 to TRBJ2-3; D call uncertain. Trimming pared 4 bases from V and 0 bases from J, leaving 11 bases between. This CDR3 region has 15 residues. Germline V gene sequence: CDR1 LGHNA, CDR2 YSLEER.

V is TRBV6-5 and J is TRBJ1-5; 8 bases align to TRBD1. The CDR3 has 16 amino acids. V shed 4 bases and J 3 bases; nucleotides not matched to a gene: 8. Germline values: CDR1 MNHEY, CDR2 SVGAGI. In nucleotides, the CDR3 is TGTGCCAGCAGTTGGAACGCAGGGGGCACCAATCAGCCCCAGCATTTT. Amino acid sequence: CASSWNAGGTNQPQHF.

The chain links TRBV21-1 to TRBJ2-7. TRBV21-1 is a recognized pseudogene. This CDR3 is 16 amino acids long. The CDR3 DNA is TGTGCCAGCAGCAAACTTTCGCAGGGGACTCTCTACGAGCAGTACTTC. Protein product: CASSKLSQGTLYEQYF.

The chain is built from TRBV21-1 and TRBJ2-7; the DNA was not compared with TRBD1, the D call given in the table. TRBV21-1 is noted as a pseudogene. The CDR3 is made up of 15 amino acids. CDR3 in DNA: TGTGCCAGCAGCAAAGCGTGGGGGGGGCGCGACGAGCAGTACGTC. Translation: CASSKAWGGRDEQYV.

The rearrangement uses TRBV5-1 and TRBJ1-1, with 10 positions matching TRBD1. This CDR3 is 18 amino acids long. V was pared by 6 bases and J by 2 bases, with 16 bases of the junction left unmatched. Germline lookup yields CDR1 SGHRS and CDR2 YFSETQ. Written as DNA, the CDR3 is TGCGCCAGCACCAATATATGGACAGGGGGTCGACCCAACACTGAAGCTTTCTTT. Encoded protein: CASTNIWTGGRPNTEAFF.

This clonotype was seen repeatedly, ten times or more. The rearrangement uses TRBV7-9 and TRBJ2-3; D not resolved. CDR3 length equals 17 residues. The germline gives CDR1 SEHNR, CDR2 FQNEAQ (reference sequence). Deletions cut 2 bases from V and 4 bases from J, with 19 bases between. CDR3 in amino acids: CASSLNVASDSPDTQYF. The CDR3 nucleotides read TGTGCCAGCAGCTTAAACGTGGCGTCAGACTCTCCAGATACGCAGTATTTT.

In regard to this clonotype: One junction end disagrees with the germline gene, perhaps due to a read error. This chain uses TRBV27 with TRBJ1-5; possibly TRBD1 for D (6 bases). Germline V gene data show CDR1 as MNHEY and CDR2 as SMNVEV (reference sequence). There are 14 residues in the CDR3. CDR3 DNA: TGTGCCAGCAGCTTATATGGGGGCGTTCAGCCCCAGCATTTT. It translates to CASSLYGGVQPQHF.

The V and J genes are TRBV28 and TRBJ1-5; tentative D call: TRBD1 (6 bases). Between the trimmed V and J ends, which lost 3 bases and 2 bases, there was a span of 14 bases. CDR1 and CDR2 from the germline V gene are MDHEN and SYDVKM. The CDR3 spans 16 residues. CDR3: CASSFGGRMGNQPQHF. The CDR3 DNA follows: TGTGCCAGCAGTTTCGGGGGGCGTATGGGCAATCAGCCCCAGCATTTT. The full variable domain, in which reference TRBV28 and TRBJ1-5 provide the parts outside the CDR3, is DVKVTQSSRYLVKRTGEKVFLECVQDMDHENMFWYRQDPGLGLRLIYFSYDVKMKEKGDIPEGYSVSREKKERFSLILESASTNQTSMYLCASSFGGRMGNQPQHFGDGTRLSIL.

This clonotype was seen more than once but under ten times. The chain links TRBV20-1 to TRBJ1-6, with D hard to call. The CDR3 runs 14 residues. CDR1 DFQATT and CDR2 SNEGSKA come from the germline V gene (reference sequence). V dropped 6 bases and J dropped 6 bases, with 15 bases sitting between them. In DNA form, the CDR3 reads TGCAGTGCAGCGCCAGCATGGGCTAATTCACCCCTCCACTTT. Translating gives CSAAPAWANSPLHF.

V usage is TRBV7-2 and J usage is TRBJ2-3; 8 nucleotides align to TRBD2. In germline, CDR1 is SGHTA, CDR2 FQGNSA. V was pared by 5 bases and J by 5 bases, with 9 bases of the junction left unmatched. This CDR3 has 15 residues. Here the CDR3 DNA reads TGTGCCAGCAGCGCCAGCGGGGGCCGGGGAGATACGCAGTATTTT. Its protein product is CASSASGGRGDTQYF.

The V and J genes are TRBV7-8 and TRBJ2-3; D might be TRBD1 (7 bases). CDR1 SGHVS and CDR2 FQNEAQ come from the germline V gene. This CDR3 contains 16 residues. V lost 2 bases and J lost 0, with 12 bases in between. The DNA of the CDR3 is TGTGCCAGCAGCTTACGTCAGGGGGGTAGCACAGATACGCAGTATTTT. Amino acid sequence: CASSLRQGGSTDTQYF.

This chain joins TRBV9 and TRBJ2-7, with 12 positions matching TRBD1. Germline CDR1 reads SGDLS; CDR2 reads YYNGEE. The CDR3 contains 16 residues. The J segment lost 4 bases and the V segment lost 0 bases, leaving 5 bases of the junction unmatched. This CDR3 is CASSVEPGQGAYEQYF. The CDR3 DNA reads TGTGCCAGCAGCGTAGAACCGGGACAGGGGGCTTACGAGCAGTACTTC.

This clonotype appeared a few times. The chain combines TRBV20-1 with TRBJ2-7, with D possibly matching TRBD2 (6 bases). The CDR3 loop spans 13 amino acids. From germline, CDR1 is DFQATT and CDR2 SNEGSKA (reference sequence). The V gene lost 3 bases and the J gene lost 2 bases, with 11 bases spanning the gap. CDR3 amino acids: CSASGGGTYEQYF. DNA of the CDR3: TGCAGTGCTAGCGGGGGTGGGACCTACGAGCAGTACTTC.

The chain has TRBV7-2 and TRBJ1-2; 7 nucleotides align to TRBD1. Germline assignment: CDR1 SGHTA and CDR2 FQGNSA. Trimming at V came to 3 bases and at J to 8 bases, leaving 3 bases not matched to a gene. This CDR3 is built from 12 residues. CDR3 sequence reads: CASSFDRAGYTF. The CDR3 region has the DNA TGTGCCAGCAGCTTTGACAGGGCAGGCTACACCTTC. The full variable domain, rest sourced from reference TRBV7-2 and TRBJ1-2, is GAGVSQSPSNKVTEKGKDVELRCDPISGHTALYWYRQSLGQGLEFLIYFQGNSAPDKSGLPSDRFSAERTGGSVSTLTIQRTQQEDSAVYLCASSFDRAGYTFGSGTRLTVV.

The V gene is TRBV12-3 or TRBV12-4, the J gene TRBJ2-1; 7 positions agree with TRBD2. The CDR3 has 15 residues. V shed 4 bases, J shed 3 bases, and the junction held 6 bases outside the gene matches. CDR3 nucleotides: TGTGCCAGCAGTTCCAGACTAGCTCTCTACAATGAGCAGTTCTTC. It yields the protein CASSSRLALYNEQFF.

This clonotype was counted only a few times. The chain is built from TRBV5-6 and TRBJ2-5; 8 positions match TRBD2. The germline V gene encodes CDR1 SGHDT and CDR2 YYEEEE. The junction had 2 bases not matched to a gene; V was cut back by 3 bases and J by 1 base. This CDR3 comprises 14 residues. CDR3: CASSWRGVQETQYF. The CDR3 DNA reads TGTGCCAGCAGCTGGCGGGGGGTCCAAGAGACCCAGTACTTC.

CDR3 in DNA: TGCGCCAGCAGCTTGATCACTCTTTCTGGATCCGGGGAGCTGTTTTTT. Translating it yields CASSLITLSGSGELFF. V gene TRBV5-1 combines with J gene TRBJ2-2, with D hard to call. Germline CDR1 SGHRS, CDR2 YFSETQ. V lost 1 base to trimming and J lost 6 bases, with 16 bases between them. This CDR3 contains 16 residues.

The chain has TRBV4-1 and TRBJ2-7; TRBD1 aligns across 9 bases. Trimming at V came to 4 bases and at J to 0 bases, leaving 7 bases not matched to a gene. CDR1 and CDR2 from the germline V gene are MGHRA and YSYEKL. The CDR3 totals 16 residues. The CDR3 loop is CASSPSGQGYSYEQYF. CDR3 bases: TGCGCCAGCAGCCCGTCCGGACAGGGGTACTCCTACGAGCAGTACTTC.

This rearrangement joins TRBV2 to TRBJ2-1; 10 positions match TRBD2. J was trimmed by 8 bases and V by 2 bases; bases with no gene match: 15. The CDR3 spans 18 residues. Germline assignment: CDR1 SNHLY and CDR2 FYNNEI. CDR3 loop: CASSETFGRSGGADEQFF. For the CDR3, the DNA is TGTGCCAGCAGTGAAACATTCGGGCGGAGCGGGGGGGCCGATGAGCAGTTCTTC.